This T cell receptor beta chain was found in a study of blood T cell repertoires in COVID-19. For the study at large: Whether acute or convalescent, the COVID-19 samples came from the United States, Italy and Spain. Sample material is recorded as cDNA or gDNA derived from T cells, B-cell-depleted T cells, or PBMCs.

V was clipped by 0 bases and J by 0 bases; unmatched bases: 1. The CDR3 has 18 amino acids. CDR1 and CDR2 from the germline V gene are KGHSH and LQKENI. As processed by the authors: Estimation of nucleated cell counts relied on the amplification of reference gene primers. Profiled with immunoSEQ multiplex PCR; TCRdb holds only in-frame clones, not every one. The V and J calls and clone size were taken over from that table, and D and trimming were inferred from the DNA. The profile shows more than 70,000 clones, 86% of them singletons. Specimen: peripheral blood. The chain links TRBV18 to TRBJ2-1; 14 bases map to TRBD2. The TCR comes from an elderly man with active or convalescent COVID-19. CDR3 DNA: TGTGCCAGCTCACCACCAGGACTAGCGGGGGGCTCCTACAATGAGCAGTTCTTC. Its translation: CASSPPGLAGGSYNEQFF.